These 20 T cell receptor beta chains originate from one sample sequenced in a study of cytomegalovirus exposure and HLA in healthy donors. In the PCR, 60 Vbeta and 13 Jbeta primers were used. Only in-frame clones appear in the TCRdb table, and some are missing; sequencing was by immunoSEQ multiplex PCR. Among fewer than 150,000 clones, around 66% were seen once, and the ten largest hold about 8.3%. The sequenced sample consisted of PBMCs. These receptors were taken from a man in his late teens or twenties in good health and CMV-seropositive.

For this clone: One junction end does not reproduce the germline sequence, and a read error may be involved. V is TRBV4-1 and J is TRBJ1-5; 8 bases are a match to TRBD1. Germline-derived CDR1 and CDR2 are MGHRA and YSYEKL. CDR3 length: 15 amino acids. CDR3 nucleotides: TGCGCCAGCAGCCAGAGGCAGGGGGCCGGTCAGCCCCAGCGTTTT. Residues: CASSQRQGAGQPQRF.

This rearrangement joins TRBV5-1 to TRBJ1-3; D is possibly TRBD1 (6 bases). Germline V gene sequence: CDR1 SGHRS, CDR2 YFSETQ. Trimming removed 1 base from V and 1 base from J, with 9 bases in between. The CDR3 is made up of 15 amino acids. The CDR3 here is CASSLSGDSGNTIYF. CDR3 sequence (DNA): TGCGCCAGCAGCTTGTCAGGGGATTCTGGAAACACCATATATTTT. Drawing the rest from reference TRBV5-1 and TRBJ1-3, the complete variable domain is KAGVTQTPRYLIKTRGQQVTLSCSPISGHRSVSWYQQTPGQGLQFLFEYFSETQRNKGNFPGRFSGRQFSNSRSEMNVSTLELGDSALYLCASSLSGDSGNTIYFGEGSWLTVV.

V and J are TRBV7-2 and TRBJ2-4, with D possibly being TRBD1 (5 bases). This CDR3 region has 15 residues. The V gene's germline CDR1 is SGHTA and CDR2 FQGNSA. Trimming took 1 base from V and 3 from J, leaving 10 bases between them. This CDR3 reads CASSLEGLGKNIQYF. The CDR3, as DNA: TGTGCCAGCAGCTTAGAGGGGCTAGGCAAAAACATTCAGTACTTC.

This clone is a singleton in its sample. The chain recombines TRBV18 with TRBJ2-5; TRBD1 agrees at 9 bases. V trimming: 6 bases; J trimming: 4 bases; junction bases outside the gene matches: 3. The CDR3 is 13 amino acids. The germline CDR1 and CDR2 sequences are KGHSH and LQKENI. CDR3 nucleotide sequence: TGTGCCAGCTCGCACAGGGGGCGAGAGACCCAGTACTTC. This encodes CASSHRGRETQYF.

The V call is TRBV20-1, the J call TRBJ2-7; D uncertain. The V gene's germline CDR1 is DFQATT and CDR2 SNEGSKA (reference sequence). Trimming cost V 5 bases and J 7 bases, with 9 bases left between them. This CDR3 comprises 10 residues. CDR3 DNA: TGCAGTGCTGAATGGCCGGAGCAGTACTTC. Its protein is CSAEWPEQYF.

The chain recombines TRBV6-5 with TRBJ2-7, with unresolved D. The germline V gene has CDR1 MNHEY and CDR2 SVGAGI. The CDR3 has 11 residues. Trimming left V 8 bases short and J 0 bases short, with 5 bases between. DNA of the CDR3: TGTGCCAGCCAGAACTCCTACGAGCAGTACTTC. Protein product: CASQNSYEQYF.

J is TRBJ1-1 and V is TRBV5-6; TRBD1 is a possible D gene (6 bases). CDR1 and CDR2 (germline): SGHDT, YYEEEE. This CDR3 spans 12 amino acids. Trimming left V 1 base short and J 8 bases short, with 9 bases between. The CDR3 DNA sequence: TGTGCCAGCAGCTTGACCGGGACAGAAGCTTTCTTT. It translates to CASSLTGTEAFF.

The rearrangement joins TRBV11-1 to TRBJ2-7, with 7 positions matching TRBD1. Germline CDR1 SGHAT, CDR2 FQDESV (reference sequence). The ends lost 3 bases at V and 6 bases at J; junction bases unmatched: 2. The CDR3 loop spans 12 amino acids. The CDR3 coding sequence is TGTGCCAGCAGCTTTCGGACAGGCGAGCAGTACTTC. Translated: CASSFRTGEQYF. Filled out from reference TRBV11-1 and TRBJ2-7, the complete variable domain reads EAEVAQSPRYKITEKSQAVAFWCDPISGHATLYWYRQILGQGPELLVQFQDESVVDDSQLPKDRFSAERLKGVDSTLKIQPAELGDSAMYLCASSFRTGEQYFGPGTRLTVT.

The chain is built from TRBV2 and TRBJ2-3; D remains ambiguous. Per germline, CDR1 SNHLY and CDR2 FYNNEI. V was shortened by 6 bases and J by 6 bases, with 16 bases between the two germline ends. The CDR3 consists of 14 residues. In DNA form, the CDR3 reads TGTGCCAGCAGCGTTCCCGGGTATTGGGATACGCAGTATTTT. It specifies CASSVPGYWDTQYF.

This clone was seen a few times. Here the CDR3 reads CASSYPREGDNQPQHF. The CDR3 nucleotides are TGTGCCAGCAGTTACCCCCGGGAGGGGGATAATCAGCCCCAGCATTTT. The chain employs TRBV6-6 and TRBJ1-5; perhaps TRBD1 as D (6 bases). Germline CDR1 reads MNHNY; CDR2 reads SVGAGI (reference sequence). Between the trimmed V and J ends, which lost 2 bases and 4 bases, there was a span of 15 bases. The CDR3 is 16 residues long.

This chain joins TRBV7-9 and TRBJ2-3, with a tentative D call TRBD1 (6 bases). Germline CDR1 and CDR2: SEHNR and FQNEAQ (reference sequence). V was trimmed by 5 bases and J by 4 bases, leaving 25 bases between them. CDR3 size: 18 residues. The CDR3 protein is CASSTFLQGLRIADTQYF. CDR3 DNA sequence: TGTGCCAGCAGCACCTTCTTACAGGGCCTGCGAATTGCAGATACGCAGTATTTT.

The rearrangement uses TRBV28 and TRBJ2-5, with no clear D. Germline CDR1 MDHEN, CDR2 SYDVKM. This CDR3 has 12 residues. Trimming removed 6 bases from V and 2 bases from J, with 7 bases in between. CDR3 sequence: CASRQSQETQYF. The CDR3 DNA reads TGTGCCAGCAGGCAGTCGCAAGAGACCCAGTACTTC.

This clone showed up just a few times. This sequence joins TRBV30 and TRBJ1-5; D unresolved. The length of the CDR3 is 14 residues. Germline CDR1 reads GTSNPN; CDR2 reads SVGIG (reference sequence). Trimming cost V 3 bases and J 6 bases, with 15 bases left between them. The CDR3 DNA reads TGTGCCTGGAGCGAAGGAGGGTTAAGTCAGCCCCAGCATTTT. Translation gives CAWSEGGLSQPQHF. Complete variable domain (other parts from reference TRBV30 and TRBJ1-5): SQTIHQWPATLVQPVGSPLSLECTVEGTSNPNLYWYRQAAGRGLQLLFYSVGIGQISSEVPQNLSASRPQDRQFILSSKKLLLSDSGFYLCAWSEGGLSQPQHFGDGTRLSIL.

V is TRBV30 and J is TRBJ2-7, with 7 nucleotides matching TRBD1. The CDR3 loop spans 13 amino acids. V dropped 6 bases and J dropped 3; count of bases not matched to a gene: 8. Germline loops: CDR1 GTSNPN, CDR2 SVGIG (reference sequence). CDR3 sequence: CACRYRGFYEQYF. CDR3 in DNA: TGTGCCTGCCGTTACAGGGGTTTCTACGAGCAGTACTTC. Complete variable domain (other parts from reference TRBV30 and TRBJ2-7): SQTIHQWPATLVQPVGSPLSLECTVEGTSNPNLYWYRQAAGRGLQLLFYSVGIGQISSEVPQNLSASRPQDRQFILSSKKLLLSDSGFYLCACRYRGFYEQYFGPGTRLTVT.

The V gene is TRBV7-7, the J gene TRBJ1-6; 7 bases fit TRBD1. The CDR3 sequence is 20 residues long. Germline V CDR1 and CDR2: SSHAT, FNYEAQ (reference sequence). V lost 4 bases, J lost 0 bases, and 15 bases stayed unmatched. Written as DNA, the CDR3 is TGTGCCAGCAGCTGTCGTAGGGGGCCCAAAACTCGCTCCTATAATTCACCCCTCCACTTT. Protein product: CASSCRRGPKTRSYNSPLHF.

The count of this clone is one. The CDR3 protein is CATSRDSKLAGLYNEQFF. The CDR3 bases are TGTGCCACCAGCAGAGATTCGAAGCTAGCGGGACTCTACAATGAGCAGTTCTTC. This chain links TRBV15 with TRBJ2-1, with TRBD2 matching over 9 bases. The germline V gene has CDR1 LNHNV and CDR2 YYDKDF (reference sequence). This CDR3 is 18 amino acids long. J was trimmed by 3 bases and V by 0 bases; bases with no gene match: 9.

This clone has just one count. The chain is built from TRBV28 and TRBJ2-6, with TRBD2 matching 10 bases. The trim removed 5 bases at V and 1 base at J, leaving 8 bases unmatched. This CDR3 region has 18 residues. CDR1 and CDR2 (germline): MDHEN, SYDVKM. CDR3 sequence reads: CASSPYGLADSGANVLTF. The CDR3 region has the DNA TGTGCCAGCAGTCCCTATGGACTAGCGGATTCTGGGGCCAACGTCCTGACTTTC.

The chain couples TRBV6-6 to TRBJ1-2, with 11 nucleotides matching TRBD1. J gave up 2 bases and V 6 bases, and 2 bases lay outside the gene matches. The germline CDR1 and CDR2 sequences are MNHNY and SVGAGI (reference sequence). The CDR3 spans 14 residues. The CDR3 is CASRGQGGNYGYTF. DNA of the CDR3: TGTGCCAGCAGGGGACAGGGGGGAAACTATGGCTACACCTTC.

The rearrangement joins TRBV5-6 to TRBJ1-2; the match to TRBD1 covers 7 bases. The germline V gene encodes CDR1 SGHDT and CDR2 YYEEEE. Germline trimming cut 4 bases from V and 5 bases from J; bases unmatched to any gene: 11. The CDR3 is 15 residues long. CDR3 coding DNA: TGTGCCAGCAGCCCGGTCACAGGGGTGAGGTATGGCTACACCTTC. Translating it yields CASSPVTGVRYGYTF.

The chain links TRBV10-2 to TRBJ2-7, with 7 bases that match TRBD1. The germline V gene has CDR1 WSHSY and CDR2 SAAADI. V lost 6 bases and J lost 2; bases outside the gene matches: 7. The CDR3 covers 14 residues. CDR3 coding DNA: TGCGCCAGCAGACGACAGGGTGATGCCTACGAGCAGTACTTC. Its protein product is CASRRQGDAYEQYF.